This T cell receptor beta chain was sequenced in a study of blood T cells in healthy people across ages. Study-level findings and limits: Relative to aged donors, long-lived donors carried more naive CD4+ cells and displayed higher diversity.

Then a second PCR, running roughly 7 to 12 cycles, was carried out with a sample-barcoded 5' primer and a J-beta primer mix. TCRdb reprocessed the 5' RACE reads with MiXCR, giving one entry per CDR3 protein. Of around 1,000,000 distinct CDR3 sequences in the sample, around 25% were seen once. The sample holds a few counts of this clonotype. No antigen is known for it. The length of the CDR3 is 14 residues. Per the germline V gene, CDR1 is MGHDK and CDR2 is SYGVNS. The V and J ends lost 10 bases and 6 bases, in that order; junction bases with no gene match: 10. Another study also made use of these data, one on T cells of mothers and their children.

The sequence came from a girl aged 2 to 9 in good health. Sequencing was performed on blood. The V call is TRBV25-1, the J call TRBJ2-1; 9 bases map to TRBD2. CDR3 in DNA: TGTGCCAACACTCGGACTAGCGTTGTCAATGAGCAGTTCTTC. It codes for CANTRTSVVNEQFF.